Listed below are T cell receptor beta chains from one sample, sequenced in a study of T cells in Graves' hyperthyroidism and ophthalmopathy. TCRdb independently ran MiXCR on the multiplex PCR reads; one entry per CDR3 protein. Of roughly 49,000 distinct CDR3 sequences in the sample, 45% to 65% were seen once. Sequencing input: peripheral blood or thyroid tissue (not recorded which). The receptors come from a man aged 18 to 29 with Graves' hyperthyroidism. Each CDR3 is given without its conserved first and last residue. Fields, in order: V gene, J gene, CDR3 protein.

TRBV28	TRBJ2-7	ASSLSGGGSTTPYEQY
TRBV20-1	TRBJ2-7	SALRGQTYEQY
TRBV9	TRBJ2-7	ASSVGPGASSYEQY
TRBV28	TRBJ2-7	ASSPEPGSYEQY
TRBV19	TRBJ2-6	ASSMGQDSGANVLT
TRBV29-1	TRBJ2-7	SVRPGTSGSTHEQY
TRBV29-1	TRBJ1-4	SVAAGGDEKLF
TRBV7-2	TRBJ1-3	ASSLGTGWSGNTIY
TRBV7-3	TRBJ1-6	ASSPEGQGTPLH
TRBV7-8	TRBJ1-4	ASSFLTGDVATNEKLF
TRBV5-6	TRBJ2-2	ASSLWTGELF
TRBV29-1	TRBJ2-7	SVRPGTSGHSYEQY
TRBV19	TRBJ2-7	ASSLTTTLYEQY
TRBV25-1	TRBJ2-5	ASSEYEETQY
TRBV24-1	TRBJ1-1	ATSDLPGTEAF
TRBV20-1	TRBJ1-1	SVCSTKETEAF
TRBV20-1	TRBJ1-5	SARRLQENNQPQH
TRBV7-2	TRBJ2-2	ASKTPNTGELF
TRBV25-1	TRBJ1-1	ASRGSGRLNTEAF
TRBV10-3	TRBJ1-2	AIARGNYGYT
TRBV7-9	TRBJ1-2	ASSQTGGRNYGYT
TRBV24-1	TRBJ1-2	ATSDRPGTLGYT
TRBV7-2	TRBJ2-7	ASSLAESQPRGEQY
TRBV5-1	TRBJ2-5	ASSLARGGGVWETQY
TRBV29-1	TRBJ2-3	SAKTGSDTQY
TRBV6-5	TRBJ1-2	ASSSTDATNYGYT
TRBV4-2	TRBJ1-1	ASSQEGGVGGAF
TRBV7-2	TRBJ1-1	ASSFTNTEAF